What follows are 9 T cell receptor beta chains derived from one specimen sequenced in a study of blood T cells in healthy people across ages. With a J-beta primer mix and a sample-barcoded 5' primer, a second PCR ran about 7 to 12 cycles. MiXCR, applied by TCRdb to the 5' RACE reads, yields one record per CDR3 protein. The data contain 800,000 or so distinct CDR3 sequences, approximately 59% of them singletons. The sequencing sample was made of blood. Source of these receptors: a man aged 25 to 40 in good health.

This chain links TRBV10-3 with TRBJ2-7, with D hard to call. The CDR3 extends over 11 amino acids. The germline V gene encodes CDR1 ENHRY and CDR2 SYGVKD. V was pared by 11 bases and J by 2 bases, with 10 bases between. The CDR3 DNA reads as TGTGCCGTAGCAGGTACCTACGAGCAGTACTTC. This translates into CAVAGTYEQYF.

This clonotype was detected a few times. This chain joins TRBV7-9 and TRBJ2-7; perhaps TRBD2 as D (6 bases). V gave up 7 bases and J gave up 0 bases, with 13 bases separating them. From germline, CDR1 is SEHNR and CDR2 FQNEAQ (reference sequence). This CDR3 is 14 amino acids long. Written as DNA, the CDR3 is TGTGCCAGCAACACTAGCCTTAGCTCCTACGAGCAGTACTTC. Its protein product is CASNTSLSSYEQYF.

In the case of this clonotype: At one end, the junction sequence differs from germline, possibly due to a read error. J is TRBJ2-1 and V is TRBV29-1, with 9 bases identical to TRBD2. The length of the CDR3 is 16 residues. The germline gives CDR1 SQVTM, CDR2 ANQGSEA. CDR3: CIVLERGALTPNEQFF. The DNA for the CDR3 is TGCATCGTTCTCGAGCGGGGGGCTCTCACTCCCAATGAGCAGTTCTTC.

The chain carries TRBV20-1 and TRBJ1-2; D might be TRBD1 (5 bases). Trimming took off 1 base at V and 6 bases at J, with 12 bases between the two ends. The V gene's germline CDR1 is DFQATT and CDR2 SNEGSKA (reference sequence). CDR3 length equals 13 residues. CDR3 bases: TGCAGTGCTAGAGGAGCGGGGGGAGATGGCTACACCTTC. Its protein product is CSARGAGGDGYTF.

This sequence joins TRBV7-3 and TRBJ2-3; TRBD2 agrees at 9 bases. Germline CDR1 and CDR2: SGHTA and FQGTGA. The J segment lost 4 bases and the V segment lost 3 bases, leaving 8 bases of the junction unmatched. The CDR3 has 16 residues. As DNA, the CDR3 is TGTGCCAGCAGCTTGGGGGTAGCGGGGGTCTCAGATACGCAGTATTTT. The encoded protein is CASSLGVAGVSDTQYF.

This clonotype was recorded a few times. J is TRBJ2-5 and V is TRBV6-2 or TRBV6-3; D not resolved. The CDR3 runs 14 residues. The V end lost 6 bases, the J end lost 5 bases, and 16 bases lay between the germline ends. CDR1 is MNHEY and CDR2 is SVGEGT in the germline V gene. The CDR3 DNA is TGTGCCAGCAGGGACGCGATGCCGGGCGAGACCCAGTACTTC. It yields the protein CASRDAMPGETQYF.

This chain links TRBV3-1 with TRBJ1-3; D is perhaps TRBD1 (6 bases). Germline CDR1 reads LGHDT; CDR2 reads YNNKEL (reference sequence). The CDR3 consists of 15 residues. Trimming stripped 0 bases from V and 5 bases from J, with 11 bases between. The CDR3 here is CASSQDTGTRNTIYF. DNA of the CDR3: TGTGCCAGCAGCCAAGATACGGGGACAAGAAACACCATATATTTT.

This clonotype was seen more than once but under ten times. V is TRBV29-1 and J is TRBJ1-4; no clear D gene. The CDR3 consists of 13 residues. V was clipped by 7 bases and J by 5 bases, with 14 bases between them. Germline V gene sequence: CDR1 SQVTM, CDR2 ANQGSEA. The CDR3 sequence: CSAEAPGNEKLFF. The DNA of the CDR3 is TGCAGCGCCGAGGCTCCTGGGAATGAAAAACTGTTTTTT. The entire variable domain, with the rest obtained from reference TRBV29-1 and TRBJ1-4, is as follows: SAVISQKPSRDICQRGTSLTIQCQVDSQVTMMFWYRQQPGQSLTLIATANQGSEATYESGFVIDKFPISRPNLTFSTLTVSNMSPEDSSIYLCSAEAPGNEKLFFGSGTQLSVL.

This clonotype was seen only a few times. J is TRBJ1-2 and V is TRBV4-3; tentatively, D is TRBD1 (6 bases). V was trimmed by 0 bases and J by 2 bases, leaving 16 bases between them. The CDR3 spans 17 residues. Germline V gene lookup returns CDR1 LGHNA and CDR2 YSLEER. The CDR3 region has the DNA TGCGCCAGCAGCCAAGACCGGTCCAGACAGGAGAACTATGGCTACACCTTC. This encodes CASSQDRSRQENYGYTF.